These 28 T cell receptor beta chains were sequenced from one sample in a study of cytomegalovirus exposure and HLA in healthy donors (dated by TCRdb to about 2017). Library creation used the immunoSEQ multiplex PCR assay. A mixture of 60 forward primers for TCR Vbeta segments and 13 reverse primers for TCR Jbeta segments was used in the multiplex PCR. Here the immuneACCESS table is served through TCRdb, limited to in-frame sequences with V and J called. Missing clones are a known gap in these copies; in checked studies unresolved V genes cover under half, and the rest lacks a known reason. A total of almost 65,000 clones appear in this sample, 60% to 85% of them only once. The top ten constitute approximately 5.4% of the sample. Sequenced material: PBMCs. The receptors here all came from a male donor in good health and CMV-seropositive.

The chain uses TRBV10-2 and TRBJ2-3; 11 positions agree with TRBD2. Germline values: CDR1 WSHSY, CDR2 SAAADI. Trimming at V came to 6 bases and at J to 0 bases, leaving 5 bases not matched to a gene. The CDR3 is 16 residues long. The CDR3, as DNA: TGCGCCAGCAGCGGACTAGCGGGCGCAAGCACAGATACGCAGTATTTT. This translates into CASSGLAGASTDTQYF.

The gene calls are TRBV2 and TRBJ2-3; D is possibly TRBD1 (6 bases). V gave up 6 bases and J gave up 2 bases, with 15 bases separating them. The CDR3 runs to 15 residues. Germline V gene lookup returns CDR1 SNHLY and CDR2 FYNNEI. In DNA form, the CDR3 reads TGTGCCAGCAGGTCCGGGACATCCGACACAGATACGCAGTATTTT. It encodes CASRSGTSDTDTQYF.

The gene calls are TRBV14 and TRBJ1-6; D perhaps matches TRBD1 (6 bases). Trimming removed 0 bases at V and 8 bases at J, with 20 bases between. This CDR3 comprises 18 residues. CDR1 is SGHDN and CDR2 is FVKESK in the germline V gene. CDR3 sequence: CASSQDLGAGEWYSPLHF. The CDR3 DNA follows: TGTGCCAGCAGCCAAGATCTGGGTGCAGGGGAATGGTATTCACCCCTCCACTTT.

This chain connects TRBV5-1 to TRBJ1-4; weak D call: TRBD1 (5 bases). The CDR3 runs 15 residues. V was shortened by 5 bases and J by 2 bases, with 13 bases between the two germline ends. The germline gives CDR1 SGHRS, CDR2 YFSETQ. The CDR3 sequence: CASSHSRGTNEKLFF. CDR3 nucleotides: TGCGCCAGCAGTCACTCCCGGGGGACTAATGAAAAACTGTTTTTT.

The chain uses TRBV2 and TRBJ2-2, with D possibly TRBD1 on 6 matching bases. The CDR3 runs to 17 residues. V gave up 2 bases and J gave up 4 bases, with 17 bases separating them. Germline V gene lookup returns CDR1 SNHLY and CDR2 FYNNEI. CDR3 nucleotides: TGTGCCAGCAGTGAATCGTGGTACAGGGCCGTCACCGGGGAGCTGTTTTTT. Amino acids: CASSESWYRAVTGELFF.

The genes are TRBV7-6 and TRBJ2-7; D is unclear. The V and J ends lost 5 bases and 6 bases respectively, with 11 bases between them. Germline CDR1 reads SGHVS; CDR2 reads FNYEAQ. CDR3 size: 12 residues. Here the CDR3 reads CASSPPSGEQYF. The CDR3 coding sequence is TGTGCCAGCAGCCCCCCGAGTGGCGAGCAGTACTTC.

This chain links TRBV28 with TRBJ1-1; 11 bases are a match to TRBD1. J gave up 5 bases and V 9 bases, and 2 bases lay outside the gene matches. The CDR3 is 12 amino acids. Germline-derived CDR1 and CDR2 are MDHEN and SYDVKM. The CDR3 sequence: CASGTGGTEAFF. DNA of the CDR3: TGTGCCAGTGGGACAGGGGGAACTGAAGCTTTCTTT.

The chain couples TRBV28 to TRBJ1-6; weak D call: TRBD1 (6 bases). Trimming cost V 6 bases and J 2 bases, with 14 bases left between them. The V gene's germline CDR1 is MDHEN and CDR2 SYDVKM. CDR3 length equals 16 residues. The CDR3 is CASSRQAAAYNSPLHF. For the CDR3, the DNA is TGTGCCAGCAGCCGACAGGCGGCAGCCTATAATTCACCCCTCCACTTT.

V is TRBV5-1 and J is TRBJ1-6; 12 nucleotides align to TRBD1. This CDR3 region has 17 residues. V shed 4 bases and J 0 bases; nucleotides not matched to a gene: 2. Per germline, CDR1 SGHRS and CDR2 YFSETQ. CDR3 protein: CASSPGQGASYNSPLHF. As DNA, the CDR3 is TGCGCCAGCAGCCCGGGACAGGGGGCCTCCTATAATTCACCCCTCCACTTT.

The rearrangement joins TRBV5-6 to TRBJ2-1, with TRBD2 matching 7 bases. This CDR3 region has 15 residues. The junction had 5 bases not matched to a gene; V was cut back by 5 bases and J by 0 bases. CDR1 and CDR2 from the germline V gene are SGHDT and YYEEEE. The CDR3 DNA follows: TGTGCCAGCAGGTCGGGAGGCTTCTCCTACAATGAGCAGTTCTTC. It is translated as CASRSGGFSYNEQFF.

The chain combines TRBV30 with TRBJ1-1; D is possibly TRBD1 (6 bases). Germline CDR1 is GTSNPN and CDR2 is SVGIG (reference sequence). The CDR3 contains 13 residues. V was pared by 4 bases and J by 0 bases, with 9 bases between. The DNA of the CDR3 is TGTGCCTGGAAGACAGGTATGAACACTGAAGCTTTCTTT. It encodes CAWKTGMNTEAFF.

The chain recombines TRBV6-6 with TRBJ1-5; 7 positions match TRBD1. The CDR3 contains 13 residues. Unmatched junction bases numbered 7, after V lost 6 bases and J lost 8 bases. Germline V gene lookup returns CDR1 MNHNY and CDR2 SVGAGI (reference sequence). CDR3 DNA sequence: TGTGCCAGCAGCCGGGGACAGTCTGAGCCCCAGCATTTT. Encoded protein: CASSRGQSEPQHF.

The sample holds a few counts of this clone. The CDR3 DNA is TGTGCCAGCAGCCAAGACCGGAAGGGGATGAGCGGCTACACCTTC. Its translation is CASSQDRKGMSGYTF. The gene calls are TRBV14 and TRBJ1-2; maybe TRBD1 (5 bases). The V gene's germline CDR1 is SGHDN and CDR2 FVKESK. The V end was cut by 0 bases, the J end by 8 bases, with 16 bases between. CDR3 length: 15 amino acids.

The V call is TRBV4-3, the J call TRBJ2-3; D uncertain. The CDR3 length is 16 residues. V gave up 1 base and J gave up 4 bases, with 15 bases separating them. The germline CDR1 and CDR2 sequences are LGHNA and YSLEER. The CDR3 region has the DNA TGCGCCAGCAGCCAAGTTGGTGCAGGATACGCAGATACGCAGTATTTT. Its protein product is CASSQVGAGYADTQYF.

This rearrangement joins TRBV19 to TRBJ2-3; tentative D call: TRBD2 (6 bases). Deletions cut 1 base from V and 2 bases from J, with 10 bases between. CDR1 is LNHDA and CDR2 is SQIVND in the germline V gene (reference sequence). The CDR3 has 15 amino acids. The CDR3 DNA is TGTGCCAGTAGTATAGGTCGGGGGATCACAGATACGCAGTATTTT. Translation: CASSIGRGITDTQYF.

This CDR3 reads CASSEFEGDMWGFYGYTF. CDR3 coding DNA: TGCGCCAGCAGTGAGTTTGAGGGGGACATGTGGGGCTTCTATGGCTACACCTTC. The rearrangement uses TRBV10-2 and TRBJ1-2, with a tentative D call TRBD1 (6 bases). Germline CDR1 reads WSHSY; CDR2 reads SAAADI. CDR3 length equals 18 residues. With 1 base removed from V and 4 bases from J, the gap between germline ends came to 22 bases.

The V gene is TRBV19, the J gene TRBJ2-5; 7 bases are shared with TRBD2. The CDR3 is 12 amino acids. Germline CDR1 is LNHDA and CDR2 is SQIVND (reference sequence). The V gene end was trimmed by 5 bases and the J gene end by 5 bases; junction bases not matched to a gene: 2. The CDR3 sequence: CASSWGGETQYF. The CDR3 nucleotides are TGTGCCAGTAGTTGGGGAGGGGAGACCCAGTACTTC.

In this sample, this clone turned up a few times. The junction departs from germline at one end; a sequencing error may be responsible. This rearrangement joins TRBV4-3 to TRBJ1-1; 10 bases line up with TRBD1. CDR3 length equals 14 residues. Germline-derived CDR1 and CDR2 are LGHNA and YSLEER. The CDR3 sequence is CASSPGQGNAEAFF. CDR3 in DNA: TGCGCCAGCAGCCCGGGACAGGGGAACGCTGAAGCTTTCTTT.

The genes are TRBV10-3 and TRBJ2-6, with D perhaps matching TRBD1 (5 bases). Germline loops: CDR1 ENHRY, CDR2 SYGVKD. The CDR3 totals 14 residues. The V gene lost 10 bases and the J gene lost 4 bases, with 14 bases spanning the gap. CDR3 in amino acids: CASQPGSGANVLTF. The CDR3 nucleotides are TGTGCCAGCCAACCAGGGTCCGGGGCCAACGTCCTGACTTTC.

The chain couples TRBV4-2 to TRBJ2-7, with D possibly TRBD1 on 6 matching bases. Germline V gene data show CDR1 as LGHNA and CDR2 as YNFKEQ. The V gene lost 0 bases and the J gene lost 5 bases, with 17 bases spanning the gap. This CDR3 is built from 16 residues. The CDR3: CASSQEDGGFKNEQYF. The CDR3 DNA reads as TGTGCCAGCAGCCAAGAGGATGGGGGCTTTAAAAACGAGCAGTACTTC.

The V and J genes are TRBV6-5 and TRBJ2-3, with 11 positions matching TRBD2. The V gene's germline CDR1 is MNHEY and CDR2 SVGAGI. Germline trimming cut 6 bases from V and 4 bases from J; bases unmatched to any gene: 6. The CDR3 runs 15 residues. The CDR3 sequence is CASSPLAGAADTQYF. CDR3 DNA sequence: TGTGCCAGCAGCCCACTAGCGGGGGCGGCAGATACGCAGTATTTT.

V and J are TRBV7-2 and TRBJ1-5; D gene ambiguous. Germline V CDR1 and CDR2: SGHTA, FQGNSA. The CDR3 contains 13 residues. V lost 2 bases, J lost 6 bases, and 8 bases lay in between. In nucleotides, the CDR3 is TGTGCCAGCAGCTTAAGCCGGTTTCAGCCCCAGCATTTT. As protein: CASSLSRFQPQHF.

This clone was counted between two and nine times. The J gene is TRBJ1-2, the V gene TRBV10-3; tentative D call: TRBD1 (5 bases). CDR1 and CDR2 (germline): ENHRY, SYGVKD. V lost 4 bases and J 0 bases, leaving 15 bases between the germline ends. The CDR3 loop spans 16 amino acids. Here the CDR3 DNA reads TGTGCCATCAGTGTCGTAGACAGAACCTCTAACTATGGCTACACCTTC. Its protein product is CAISVVDRTSNYGYTF.

This clone was found once. The chain carries TRBV21-1 and TRBJ2-5; the listed D gene, TRBD1, was not tested against the DNA. TRBV21-1 is recorded as a pseudogene. CDR3 length equals 13 residues. The CDR3 nucleotides read TGTGCCAGCAGCCCCAGGGACAGAAAGACCCAGTACTTC. Translating it yields CASSPRDRKTQYF.

This rearrangement joins TRBV5-6 to TRBJ2-1; D might be TRBD2 (6 bases). V was cut by 3 bases and J by 2 bases, with 15 bases left in between. The CDR3 totals 16 residues. From germline, CDR1 is SGHDT and CDR2 YYEEEE. CDR3 in DNA: TGTGCCAGCAGCTGGGGTACGGGGGAGGCCTACAATGAGCAGTTCTTC. Translation gives CASSWGTGEAYNEQFF.

This chain connects TRBV7-9 to TRBJ2-6; D may be TRBD2 (6 bases). The length of the CDR3 is 16 residues. V lost 10 bases, J lost 0 bases, and 16 bases lay in between. The germline V gene encodes CDR1 SEHNR and CDR2 FQNEAQ (reference sequence). The CDR3 reads CAITGLTYSGANVLTF. CDR3 DNA: TGTGCCATCACGGGACTGACGTACTCTGGGGCCAACGTCCTGACTTTC.

The rearrangement links TRBV27 to TRBJ1-4, with D hard to call. The CDR3 has 14 amino acids. Germline values: CDR1 MNHEY, CDR2 SMNVEV (reference sequence). Trimming shortened V by 4 bases and J by 4 bases, and 10 bases separated the two germline ends. The CDR3: CASSYQGGNEKLFF. The DNA of the CDR3 is TGTGCCAGCAGTTACCAAGGAGGTAATGAAAAACTGTTTTTT.

The J gene is TRBJ2-7, the V gene TRBV13; 8 nucleotides match TRBD2. Per the germline V gene, CDR1 is PRHDT and CDR2 is FYEKMQ (reference sequence). The CDR3 is made up of 15 amino acids. V was pared by 5 bases and J by 0 bases, with 6 bases of the junction left unmatched. Here the CDR3 DNA reads TGTGCCAGCAGCCCCCCGGGGGGGAGCTCCTACGAGCAGTACTTC. As protein: CASSPPGGSSYEQYF. The complete variable domain, with remaining parts taken from reference TRBV13 and TRBJ2-7, reads AAGVIQSPRHLIKEKRETATLKCYPIPRHDTVYWYQQGPGQDPQFLISFYEKMQSDKGSIPDRFSAQQFSDYHSELNMSSLELGDSALYFCASSPPGGSSYEQYFGPGTRLTVT.